The 32 T cell receptor beta chains presented below share a single source sample, sequenced in a study of T cells in Graves' hyperthyroidism and ophthalmopathy. The TCR beta CDR3 regions underwent amplification using RNA transcripts as the source. TCR CDR3 regions were first amplified by RT-PCR with HTBI primers. A single record per CDR3 protein comes from TCRdb applying MiXCR to the multiplex PCR reads. The sample yields about 700,000 distinct CDR3 sequences, over 40% seen once. Sequences were obtained from peripheral blood or thyroid tissue (not recorded which). The receptors originated from an adult man with Graves' disease, either hyperthyroidism or ophthalmopathy (not recorded which).

The V gene is TRBV7-1, the J gene TRBJ1-1; D is perhaps TRBD1 (5 bases). TRBV7-1 carries the ORF label, with uncertain function. V was trimmed by 3 bases and J by 7 bases, leaving 18 bases between them. The CDR3 totals 15 residues. The CDR3 protein is CASSSKDRPHYEAFF. For the CDR3, the DNA is TGTGCCAGCAGCTCCAAAGACAGACCCCACTATGAAGCTTTCTTT.

This clonotype was detected ten times or more. The chain uses TRBV2 and TRBJ2-5; 9 bases align to TRBD1. Germline trimming cut 5 bases from V and 12 bases from J; bases unmatched to any gene: 4. Germline loops: CDR1 SNHLY, CDR2 FYNNEI. This CDR3 has 11 amino acids. Here the CDR3 DNA reads TGTGCCAGCAGTCCTGGGACAGGGAAGTACTTC. Its translation: CASSPGTGKYF.

The genes are TRBV20-1 and TRBJ1-5; D might be TRBD1 (6 bases). The CDR3 length is 15 residues. Germline CDR1 DFQATT, CDR2 SNEGSKA (reference sequence). V shed 6 bases and J shed 4 bases, with 19 bases lying between them. The CDR3 loop is CSAQTGGGENQPQHF. The CDR3 DNA reads TGCAGTGCCCAGACGGGGGGGGGCGAGAATCAGCCCCAGCATTTT.

The chain links TRBV19 to TRBJ1-6; a weak D match, TRBD1 (5 bases). CDR1 is LNHDA and CDR2 is SQIVND in the germline V gene (reference sequence). The CDR3 spans 15 residues. Trimming removed 0 bases from V and 5 bases from J, with 8 bases in between. CDR3 coding DNA: TGTGCCAGTAGTATAGATCGGGGCGATAATTCACCCCTCCACTTT. Residues: CASSIDRGDNSPLHF.

This clonotype was seen a handful of times. V gene TRBV6-5 combines with J gene TRBJ2-7; no clear D. V gave up 7 bases and J gave up 7 bases, with 17 bases separating them. This CDR3 is built from 13 residues. Germline values: CDR1 MNHEY, CDR2 SVGAGI. This CDR3 reads CASKGATRKEQYF. The CDR3 region has the DNA TGTGCCAGCAAAGGCGCGACCAGGAAAGAGCAGTACTTC.

J is TRBJ1-1 and V is TRBV7-3, with D perhaps matching TRBD1 (5 bases). Between the trimmed V and J ends, which lost 5 bases and 7 bases, there was a span of 11 bases. Germline-derived CDR1 and CDR2 are SGHTA and FQGTGA. The CDR3 contains 12 residues. CDR3 sequence: CASSQAGHEAFF. Here the CDR3 DNA reads TGTGCCAGCAGCCAAGCAGGGCATGAAGCTTTCTTT.

This clonotype has ten or more counts. V usage is TRBV6-1 and J usage is TRBJ1-6, with 9 positions matching TRBD1. J gave up 13 bases and V 7 bases, and 8 bases lay outside the gene matches. The CDR3 has 13 amino acids. The V gene's germline CDR1 is MNHNS and CDR2 SASEGT. The chain's CDR3 is CASTGGTGTPLHF. The CDR3 DNA sequence: TGTGCCAGCACCGGCGGGACAGGGACTCCCCTCCACTTT.

This clonotype appeared a few times. This rearrangement joins TRBV9 to TRBJ1-1; tentative D call: TRBD1 (5 bases). Germline values: CDR1 SGDLS, CDR2 YYNGEE. Deletions cut 4 bases from V and 11 bases from J, with 18 bases between. This CDR3 contains 13 residues. CDR3 region: CASSPPYPGMAFF. The CDR3 DNA reads as TGTGCCAGCAGCCCGCCCTACCCAGGGATGGCTTTCTTT.

Turning to this clonotype: Because it lacks the conserved phenylalanine or tryptophan at the end, this CDR3 is likely a read error. The DNA is omitted, as the CDR3 cannot be located on it reliably, and the CDR3 follows TCRdb's listing. V gene TRBV2 combines with J gene TRBJ1-4; TRBD1, the table's D call, lacks a check against the DNA. Per the germline V gene, CDR1 is SNHLY and CDR2 is FYNNEI. Inclusive of both ends, the CDR3 amounts to 10 amino acids. The CDR3: CASSGGGGFY.

This clonotype was observed a few times. The rearrangement joins TRBV10-3 to TRBJ1-6, with a possible D match to TRBD1 (5 bases). The CDR3 covers 14 residues. The germline CDR1 and CDR2 sequences are ENHRY and SYGVKD. Trimming left V 10 bases short and J 10 bases short, with 20 bases between. CDR3 bases: TGTGCCAGCAGAGAGACAGCTATCAGATCACCCCTCCACTTT. This translates into CASRETAIRSPLHF.

This clonotype came up many times. The chain is built from TRBV7-9 and TRBJ1-1; maybe TRBD1 (5 bases). This CDR3 comprises 15 residues. V lost 5 bases, J lost 0 bases, and 13 bases lay in between. CDR1 SEHNR and CDR2 FQNEAQ come from the germline V gene (reference sequence). CDR3 bases: TGTGCCAGCAGCCCCAGACAGCAGATGAACACTGAAGCTTTCTTT. This gives the protein CASSPRQQMNTEAFF.

The chain is built from TRBV5-5 and TRBJ1-1, with a possible D match to TRBD1 (6 bases). Germline V CDR1 and CDR2: SGHKS, YYEKEE (reference sequence). The CDR3 is 13 residues long. V was shortened by 3 bases and J by 10 bases, with 16 bases between the two germline ends. CDR3 sequence reads: CASSSLGGRRAFF. For the CDR3, the DNA is TGTGCCAGCAGCTCGTTGGGGGGGCGCCGAGCTTTCTTT. The entire variable domain, with the rest obtained from reference TRBV5-5 and TRBJ1-1, is as follows: DAGVTQSPTHLIKTRGQQVTLRCSPISGHKSVSWYQQVLGQGPQFIFQYYEKEERGRGNFPDRFSARQFPNYSSELNVNALLLGDSALYLCASSSLGGRRAFFGQGTRLTVV.

This clonotype was found a few times. Compared with germline, one end of the junction differs, possibly owing to a read error. The rearrangement links TRBV12-3 or TRBV12-4 to TRBJ1-1; D perhaps matches TRBD1 (5 bases). The CDR3 sequence is 13 residues long. For the CDR3, the DNA is TGTGTCAGCAGTTCATCAGGGAGGACTGAAGCTTTCTTT. It codes for CVSSSSGRTEAFF.

On this clonotype: An end of the junction does not agree with germline; a read error may underlie this. The rearrangement joins TRBV7-9 to TRBJ1-6, with 7 bases identical to TRBD1. Germline CDR1 is SEHNR and CDR2 is FQNEAQ (reference sequence). The length of the CDR3 is 14 residues. The CDR3 sequence: CAGSLAGGRLPLHF. CDR3 sequence (DNA): TGTGCCGGCAGCCTGGCAGGGGGAAGGCTACCCCTCCACTTT.

Turning to this clonotype: An end of the junction does not agree with germline; a read error may underlie this. In DNA, the CDR3 is TGTGCCAGCAGCGAAGGTGGGGGTTGGGAGATCCAGTACTTC. Protein product: CASSEGGGWEIQYF. The chain carries TRBV9 and TRBJ2-5, with D perhaps assigned TRBD1 or TRBD2 (5 bases each). CDR1 SGDLS and CDR2 YYNGEE come from the germline V gene. The CDR3 spans 14 residues.

The chain has TRBV7-2 and TRBJ1-3, with 9 bases lining up with TRBD1. The CDR3 runs 14 residues. J was trimmed by 4 bases and V by 5 bases; bases with no gene match: 3. Germline assignment: CDR1 SGHTA and CDR2 FQGNSA. CDR3 sequence (DNA): TGTGCCAGCAGCACTGGACAGGGGGGAAACACCATATATTTT. It translates to CASSTGQGGNTIYF. The full variable domain, completed using reference TRBV7-2 and TRBJ1-3, is GAGVSQSPSNKVTEKGKDVELRCDPISGHTALYWYRQSLGQGLEFLIYFQGNSAPDKSGLPSDRFSAERTGGSVSTLTIQRTQQEDSAVYLCASSTGQGGNTIYFGEGSWLTVV.

This rearrangement joins TRBV20-1 to TRBJ2-7; TRBD2 matches at 14 bases. V lost 0 bases, J lost 6 bases, and 10 bases stayed unmatched. Germline V gene sequence: CDR1 DFQATT, CDR2 SNEGSKA (reference sequence). The CDR3 loop spans 17 amino acids. The CDR3 protein is CSARDPTSGRGRGEQYF. DNA for the CDR3: TGCAGTGCTAGAGATCCGACTAGCGGGAGGGGAAGGGGCGAGCAGTACTTC.

This clonotype was seen at least ten times. The genes are TRBV20-1 and TRBJ1-1, with a possible D match to TRBD1 (6 bases). CDR3 length equals 13 residues. Trimming left V 2 bases short and J 4 bases short, with 11 bases between. Germline V CDR1 and CDR2: DFQATT, SNEGSKA (reference sequence). CDR3 residues: CSARRTVGTEAFF. The CDR3 DNA is TGCAGTGCTAGAAGGACAGTCGGCACTGAAGCTTTCTTT.

This chain connects TRBV29-1 to TRBJ1-2, with 8 positions matching TRBD1. CDR1 and CDR2 (germline): SQVTM, ANQGSEA. The CDR3 is 16 residues long. V trimming: 3 bases; J trimming: 4 bases; junction bases outside the gene matches: 13. The CDR3 is CSVDSGQGLGGYGYTF. DNA of the CDR3: TGCAGCGTTGATTCAGGACAGGGACTGGGTGGCTATGGCTACACCTTC.

The gene calls are TRBV2 and TRBJ1-2; D possibly corresponds to TRBD1 (5 bases). Trimming left V 6 bases short and J 3 bases short, with 23 bases between. This CDR3 has 17 amino acids. The germline V gene encodes CDR1 SNHLY and CDR2 FYNNEI. The CDR3 region has the DNA TGTGCCAGCAGACTGACACAGGTTCCTGGGCAATACTATGGCTACACCTTC. Its translation: CASRLTQVPGQYYGYTF.

This clonotype was recorded many times. Because the CDR3 is missing its conserved closing phenylalanine or tryptophan, this is likely a read error. Because the CDR3's place on the DNA is in doubt, the DNA is left out and the CDR3 is given as listed by TCRdb. This chain links TRBV29-1 with TRBJ1-2; TRBD1, the table's D call, was not compared with the DNA. The germline V gene encodes CDR1 SQVTM and CDR2 ANQGSEA. The CDR3 length equals 11 residues, ends included. CDR3 amino acids: CSVTTPTGPLS.

Concerning this clonotype itself: A much larger clone lies one base from this, so it may be a read error. V usage is TRBV7-9 and J usage is TRBJ2-7; no firm D call. CDR1 is SEHNR, CDR2 FQNEAQ, per germline (reference sequence). The CDR3 runs 15 residues. The CDR3 loop is CARSYRRVAPHEQYF. CDR3 sequence (DNA): TGTGCCAGAAGCTACCGACGGGTTGCTCCCCACGAGCAGTACTTC.

A word on this clonotype: The junction does not match germline at one end; this may be a read error. The rearrangement uses TRBV24-1 and TRBJ1-1, with TRBD1 matching 9 bases. CDR1 is KGHDR, CDR2 SFDVKD, per germline. The CDR3 is 15 amino acids. The CDR3 here is CASSDSTGGFTEAFF. CDR3 DNA: TGTGCCAGCAGTGATTCGACAGGGGGGTTCACTGAAGCTTTCTTT.

V usage is TRBV5-1 and J usage is TRBJ2-6, with D possibly being TRBD1 (6 bases). Germline values: CDR1 SGHRS, CDR2 YFSETQ. The CDR3 runs to 16 residues. The ends were cut back, 4 bases at V and 4 bases at J, with 15 bases in the middle. CDR3 protein: CASSAGSGTGANVLTF. DNA for the CDR3: TGCGCCAGCAGCGCCGGATCCGGGACAGGGGCCAACGTCCTGACTTTC.

This clonotype has a handful of counts. V and J are TRBV7-3 and TRBJ2-6; TRBD1 agrees at 7 bases. Germline assignment: CDR1 SGHTA and CDR2 FQGTGA. V shed 2 bases, J shed 0 bases, and the junction held 1 base outside the gene matches. This CDR3 has 16 residues. Here the CDR3 DNA reads TGTGCCAGCAGCTTACCAGGGGGCTCTGGGGCCAACGTCCTGACTTTC. This gives the protein CASSLPGGSGANVLTF.

At least ten counts were recorded for this clonotype. V usage is TRBV15 and J usage is TRBJ2-5, with D possibly matching TRBD1 (5 bases). Germline V gene sequence: CDR1 LNHNV, CDR2 YYDKDF (reference sequence). The V and J ends lost 0 bases and 3 bases respectively, with 8 bases between them. The CDR3 is 14 residues long. The CDR3 region is CATSRDKGKETQYF. In DNA, the CDR3 is TGTGCCACCAGCAGAGATAAGGGGAAAGAGACCCAGTACTTC.

The chain couples TRBV7-8 to TRBJ1-6; D may be TRBD1 (6 bases). The ends were cut back, 3 bases at V and 13 bases at J, with 19 bases in the middle. The CDR3 consists of 15 residues. CDR1 and CDR2 (germline): SGHVS, FQNEAQ. For the CDR3, the DNA is TGTGCCAGCAGCTTCACCCTAGGGGGGGATCAGCCCCTCCACTTT. As protein: CASSFTLGGDQPLHF.

This clonotype was observed a handful of times. The rearrangement uses TRBV7-8 and TRBJ1-5; D remains ambiguous. Germline loops: CDR1 SGHVS, CDR2 FQNEAQ. This CDR3 spans 14 amino acids. The V end was cut by 4 bases, the J end by 6 bases, with 13 bases between. The CDR3 sequence: CASSSDGGSQPQHF. The CDR3 DNA reads as TGTGCCAGCAGCTCGGACGGAGGTAGTCAGCCCCAGCATTTT. Based on the CDR3 plus reference TRBV7-8 and TRBJ1-5, the full variable domain is GAGVSQSPRYKVAKRGQDVALRCDPISGHVSLFWYQQALGQGPEFLTYFQNEAQLDKSGLPSDRFFAERPEGSVSTLKIQRTQQEDSAVYLCASSSDGGSQPQHFGDGTRLSIL.

The CDR3 loop is CSVESGQGVGGYTF. CDR3 DNA: TGCAGCGTTGAGAGCGGACAGGGGGTTGGTGGCTACACCTTC. The chain uses TRBV29-1 and TRBJ1-2; 10 nucleotides agree with TRBD1. Per the germline V gene, CDR1 is SQVTM and CDR2 is ANQGSEA. J was trimmed by 7 bases and V by 3 bases; bases with no gene match: 8. The CDR3 is 14 amino acids.

This chain connects TRBV6-5 to TRBJ1-1, with TRBD1 as a possible D gene (6 bases). The V gene lost 6 bases and the J gene lost 6 bases, with 14 bases spanning the gap. The CDR3 contains 13 residues. Per the germline V gene, CDR1 is MNHEY and CDR2 is SVGAGI. CDR3 loop: CASSGLDSPEAFF. CDR3 nucleotides: TGTGCCAGCAGCGGACTGGACAGTCCTGAAGCTTTCTTT.

The genes are TRBV7-9 and TRBJ2-7; 10 bases map to TRBD1. Trimming took 3 bases from V and 1 from J; bases not matched to a gene: 6. The germline V gene has CDR1 SEHNR and CDR2 FQNEAQ (reference sequence). This CDR3 is 16 amino acids long. The CDR3 nucleotides are TGTGCCAGCAGCTTCCGGGACAGGGGTAGGTCCTACGAGCAGTACTTC. It yields the protein CASSFRDRGRSYEQYF.

A single count supports this clonotype. A much bigger clone sits one base away, suggesting this may be a read error. V gene TRBV6-1 combines with J gene TRBJ1-6; TRBD1 is a possible D gene (5 bases). The CDR3 is made up of 16 amino acids. The V end lost 1 base, the J end lost 2 bases, and 9 bases lay between the germline ends. In germline, CDR1 is MNHNS, CDR2 SASEGT. CDR3 coding DNA: TGTGCCAGCAGTGAAGGCACGGGGCCCTATAATTCACCCCTCCACTTT. Its translation is CASSEGTGPYNSPLHF.